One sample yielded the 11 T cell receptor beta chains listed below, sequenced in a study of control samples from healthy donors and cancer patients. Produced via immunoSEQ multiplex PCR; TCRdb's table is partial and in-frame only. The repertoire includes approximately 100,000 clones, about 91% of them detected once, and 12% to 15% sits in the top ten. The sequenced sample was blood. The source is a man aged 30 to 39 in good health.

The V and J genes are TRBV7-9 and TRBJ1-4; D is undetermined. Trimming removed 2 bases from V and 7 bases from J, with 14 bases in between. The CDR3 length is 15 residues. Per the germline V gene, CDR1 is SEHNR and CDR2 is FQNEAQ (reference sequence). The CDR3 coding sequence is TGTGCCAGCAGCTTACTCCAGATAAAGGGTGAAAAACTGTTTTTT. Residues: CASSLLQIKGEKLFF.

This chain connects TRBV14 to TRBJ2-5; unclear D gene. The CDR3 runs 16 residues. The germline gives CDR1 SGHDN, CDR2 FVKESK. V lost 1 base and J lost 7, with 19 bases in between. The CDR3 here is CASSQVRRPVPGTQYF. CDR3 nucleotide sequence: TGTGCCAGCAGCCAAGTTCGCCGACCAGTACCAGGGACCCAGTACTTC.

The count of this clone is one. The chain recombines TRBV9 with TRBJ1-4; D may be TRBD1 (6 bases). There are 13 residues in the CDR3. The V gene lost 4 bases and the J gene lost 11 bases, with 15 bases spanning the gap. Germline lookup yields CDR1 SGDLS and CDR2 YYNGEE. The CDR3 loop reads CASSQNSGDKLFF. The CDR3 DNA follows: TGTGCCAGCAGCCAAAACTCAGGGGATAAACTGTTTTTT.

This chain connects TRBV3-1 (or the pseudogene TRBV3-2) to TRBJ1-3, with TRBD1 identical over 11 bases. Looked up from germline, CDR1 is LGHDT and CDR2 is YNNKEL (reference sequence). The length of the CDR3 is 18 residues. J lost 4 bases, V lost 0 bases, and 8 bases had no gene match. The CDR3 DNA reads TGTGCCAGCAGCCAAGATGAGTGGACAGGGGGCATCGGAAACACCATATATTTT. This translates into CASSQDEWTGGIGNTIYF.

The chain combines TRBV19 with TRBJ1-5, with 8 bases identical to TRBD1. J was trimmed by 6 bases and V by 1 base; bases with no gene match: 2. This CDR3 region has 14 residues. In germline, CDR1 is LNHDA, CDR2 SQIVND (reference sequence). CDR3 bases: TGTGCCAGTAGTATAGTACAGGGGGGTCAGCCCCAGCATTTT. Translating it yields CASSIVQGGQPQHF.

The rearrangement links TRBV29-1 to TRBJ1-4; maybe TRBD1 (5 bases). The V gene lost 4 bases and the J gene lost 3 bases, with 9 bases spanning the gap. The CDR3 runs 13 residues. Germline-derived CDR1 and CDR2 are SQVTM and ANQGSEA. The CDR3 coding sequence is TGCAGCGTTGGGGGGTCGGCTAATGAAAAACTGTTTTTT. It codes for CSVGGSANEKLFF. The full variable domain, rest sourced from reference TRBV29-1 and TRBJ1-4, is SAVISQKPSRDICQRGTSLTIQCQVDSQVTMMFWYRQQPGQSLTLIATANQGSEATYESGFVIDKFPISRPNLTFSTLTVSNMSPEDSSIYLCSVGGSANEKLFFGSGTQLSVL.

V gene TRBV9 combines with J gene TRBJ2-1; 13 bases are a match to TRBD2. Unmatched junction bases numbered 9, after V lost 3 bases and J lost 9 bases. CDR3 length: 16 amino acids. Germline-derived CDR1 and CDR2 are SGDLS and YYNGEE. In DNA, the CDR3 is TGTGCCAGCAGCGAGAGGACTAGCGGGAGTGGTCGTGAGCAGTTCTTC. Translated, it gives CASSERTSGSGREQFF.

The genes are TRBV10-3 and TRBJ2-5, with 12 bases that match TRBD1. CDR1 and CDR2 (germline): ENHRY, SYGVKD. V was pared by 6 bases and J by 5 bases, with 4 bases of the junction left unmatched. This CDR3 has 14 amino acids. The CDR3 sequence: CAIRGQGAWETQYF. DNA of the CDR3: TGTGCCATCAGGGGACAGGGGGCATGGGAGACCCAGTACTTC.

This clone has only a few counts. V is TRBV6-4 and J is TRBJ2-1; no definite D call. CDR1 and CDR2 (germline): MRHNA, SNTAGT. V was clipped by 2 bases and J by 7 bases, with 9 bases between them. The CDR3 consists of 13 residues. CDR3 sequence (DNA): TGTGCCAGCAGTGACAGGGCAGAGAATGAGCAGTTCTTC. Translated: CASSDRAENEQFF.

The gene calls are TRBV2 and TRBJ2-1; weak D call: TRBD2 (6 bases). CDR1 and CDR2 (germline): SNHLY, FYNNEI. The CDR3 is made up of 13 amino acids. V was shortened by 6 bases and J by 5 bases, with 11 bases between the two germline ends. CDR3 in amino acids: CASRDGSNNEQFF. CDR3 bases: TGTGCCAGCAGAGACGGGAGTAACAATGAGCAGTTCTTC.

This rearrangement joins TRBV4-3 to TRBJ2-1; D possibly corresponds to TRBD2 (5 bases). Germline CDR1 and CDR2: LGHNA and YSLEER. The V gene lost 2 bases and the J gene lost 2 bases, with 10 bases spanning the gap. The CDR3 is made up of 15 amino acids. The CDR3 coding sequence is TGCGCCAGCAGCCAACGAGCGGTAACCTACAATGAGCAGTTCTTC. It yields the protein CASSQRAVTYNEQFF.